This TCR beta chain was recorded in a study of beta chain features in type 1 diabetes. Every donor provided one heparinised blood draw, which averaged approximately 120 mL. The study reverse transcribed the entire isolated RNA, so it sequenced expressed TCRB transcripts. The protocol was immunoSEQ multiplex PCR, while the TCRdb copy is restricted to in-frame clones and leaves out a portion. The data hold 250,000 to 350,000 clones, with about 15% observed a single time. V shed 0 bases and J shed 5 bases, with 13 bases lying between them. CDR3 length: 15 residues. Germline CDR1 is ENHRY and CDR2 is SYGVKD.

This TCR derives from a man aged 25 to 40 in good health. Sample: central memory CD4+ T cells from blood. The chain carries TRBV10-3 and TRBJ1-1; the D gene is possibly TRBD1 (5 bases). The DNA for the CDR3 is TGTGCCATCAGTGAGTCGACCCAGGGAGTTACTGAAGCTTTCTTT. Amino acid sequence: CAISESTQGVTEAFF.